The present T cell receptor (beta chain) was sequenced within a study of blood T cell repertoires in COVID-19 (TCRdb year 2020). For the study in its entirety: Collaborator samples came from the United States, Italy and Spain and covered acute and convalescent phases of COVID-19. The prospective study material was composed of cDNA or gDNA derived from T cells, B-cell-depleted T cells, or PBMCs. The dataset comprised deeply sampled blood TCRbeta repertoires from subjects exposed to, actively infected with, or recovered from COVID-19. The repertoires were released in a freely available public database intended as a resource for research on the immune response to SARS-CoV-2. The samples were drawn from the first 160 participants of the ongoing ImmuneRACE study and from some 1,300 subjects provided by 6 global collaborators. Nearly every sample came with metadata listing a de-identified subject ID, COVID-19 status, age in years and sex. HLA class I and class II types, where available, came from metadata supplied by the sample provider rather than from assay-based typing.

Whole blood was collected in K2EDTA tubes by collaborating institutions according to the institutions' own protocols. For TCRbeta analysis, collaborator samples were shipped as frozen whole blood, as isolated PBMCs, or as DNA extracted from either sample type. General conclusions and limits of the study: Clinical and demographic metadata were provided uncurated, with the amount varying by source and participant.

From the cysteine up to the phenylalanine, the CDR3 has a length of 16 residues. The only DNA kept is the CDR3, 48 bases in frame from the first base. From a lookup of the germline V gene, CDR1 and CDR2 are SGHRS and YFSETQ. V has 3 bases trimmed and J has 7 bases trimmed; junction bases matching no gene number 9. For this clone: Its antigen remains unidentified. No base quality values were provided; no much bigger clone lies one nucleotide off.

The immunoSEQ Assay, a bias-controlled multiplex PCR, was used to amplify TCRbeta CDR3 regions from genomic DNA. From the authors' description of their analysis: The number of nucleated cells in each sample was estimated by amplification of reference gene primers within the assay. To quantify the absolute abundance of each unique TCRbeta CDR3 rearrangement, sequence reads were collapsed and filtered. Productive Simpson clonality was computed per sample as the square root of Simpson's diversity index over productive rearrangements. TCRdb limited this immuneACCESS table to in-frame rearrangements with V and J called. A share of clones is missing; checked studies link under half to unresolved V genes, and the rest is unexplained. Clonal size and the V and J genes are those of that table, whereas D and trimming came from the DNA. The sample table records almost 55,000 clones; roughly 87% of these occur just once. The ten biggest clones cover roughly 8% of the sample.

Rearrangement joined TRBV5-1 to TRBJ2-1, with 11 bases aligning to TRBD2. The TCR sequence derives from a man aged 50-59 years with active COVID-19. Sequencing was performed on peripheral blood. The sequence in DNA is TGCGCCAGCAGCTCCTTAGCGGGAGGGCCGAAAAATGAGCAGTTCTTC. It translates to CASSSLAGGPKNEQFF.